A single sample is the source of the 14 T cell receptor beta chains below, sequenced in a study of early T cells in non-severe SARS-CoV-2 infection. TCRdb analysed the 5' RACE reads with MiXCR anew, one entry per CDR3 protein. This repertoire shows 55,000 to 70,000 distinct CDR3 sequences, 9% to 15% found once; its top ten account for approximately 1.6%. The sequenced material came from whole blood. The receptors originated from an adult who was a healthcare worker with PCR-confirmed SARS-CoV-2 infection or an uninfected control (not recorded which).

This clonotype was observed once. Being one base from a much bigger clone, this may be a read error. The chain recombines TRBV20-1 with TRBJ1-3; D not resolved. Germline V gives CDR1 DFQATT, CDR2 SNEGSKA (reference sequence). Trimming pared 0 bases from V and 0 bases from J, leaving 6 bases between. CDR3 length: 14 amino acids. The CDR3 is CSARDRHSGNTIYF. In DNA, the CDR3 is TGCAGTGCTAGAGATCGGCACTCTGGAAACACCATATATTTT.

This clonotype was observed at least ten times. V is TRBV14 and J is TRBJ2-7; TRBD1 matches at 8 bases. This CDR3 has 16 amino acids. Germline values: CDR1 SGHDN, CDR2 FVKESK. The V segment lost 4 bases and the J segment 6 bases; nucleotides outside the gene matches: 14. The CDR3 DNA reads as TGTGCCAGCAGCCCCCTTAGGACAGGGTTGGCGCGCGAGCAGTACTTC. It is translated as CASSPLRTGLAREQYF.

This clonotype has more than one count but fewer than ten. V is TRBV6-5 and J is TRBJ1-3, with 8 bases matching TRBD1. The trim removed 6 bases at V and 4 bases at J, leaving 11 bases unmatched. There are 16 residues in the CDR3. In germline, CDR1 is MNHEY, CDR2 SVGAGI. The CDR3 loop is CASSRFGQGAGNTIYF. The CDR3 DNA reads TGTGCCAGCAGCCGATTTGGTCAGGGGGCCGGAAACACCATATATTTT.

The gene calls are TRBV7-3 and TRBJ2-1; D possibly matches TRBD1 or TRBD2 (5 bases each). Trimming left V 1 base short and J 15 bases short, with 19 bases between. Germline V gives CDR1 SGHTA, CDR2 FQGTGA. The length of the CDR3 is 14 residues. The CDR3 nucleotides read TGTGCCAGCAGCTTAAGTGGCGAGGCAGGGAGTATGTTCTTC. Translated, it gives CASSLSGEAGSMFF.

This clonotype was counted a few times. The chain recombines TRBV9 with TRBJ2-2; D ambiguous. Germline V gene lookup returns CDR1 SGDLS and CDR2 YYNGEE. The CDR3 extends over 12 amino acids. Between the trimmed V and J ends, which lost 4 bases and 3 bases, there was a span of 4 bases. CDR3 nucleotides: TGTGCCAGCAGCCCCTACACCGGGGAGCTGTTTTTT. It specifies CASSPYTGELFF.

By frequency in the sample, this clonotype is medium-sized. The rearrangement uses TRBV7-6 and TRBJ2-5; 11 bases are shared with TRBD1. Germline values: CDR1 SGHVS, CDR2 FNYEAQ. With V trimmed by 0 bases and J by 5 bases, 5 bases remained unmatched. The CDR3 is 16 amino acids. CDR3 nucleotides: TGTGCCAGCAGCTTAGCCACGGGACAGGGGGGCGAGACCCAGTACTTC. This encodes CASSLATGQGGETQYF.

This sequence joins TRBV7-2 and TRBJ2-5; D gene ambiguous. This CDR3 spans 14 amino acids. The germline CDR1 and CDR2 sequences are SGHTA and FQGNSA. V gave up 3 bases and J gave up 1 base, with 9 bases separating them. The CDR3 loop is CASSFGPSQETQYF. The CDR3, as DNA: TGTGCCAGCAGCTTTGGGCCTTCCCAAGAGACCCAGTACTTC.

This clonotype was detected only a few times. CDR3 bases: TGTGCCAGCACCGTAACAGGGGGATACACTGAAGCTTTCTTT. It encodes CASTVTGGYTEAFF. The chain has TRBV6-5 and TRBJ1-1; 8 bases agree with TRBD1. CDR3 length: 14 residues. J lost 3 bases, V lost 7 bases, and 7 bases had no gene match. Germline lookup yields CDR1 MNHEY and CDR2 SVGAGI.

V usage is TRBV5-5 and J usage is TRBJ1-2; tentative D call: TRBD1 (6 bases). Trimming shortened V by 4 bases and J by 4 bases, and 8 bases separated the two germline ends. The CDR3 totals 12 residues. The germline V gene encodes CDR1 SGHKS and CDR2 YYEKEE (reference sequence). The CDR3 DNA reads TGTGCCAGCAGCCGGACAGTCTATGGCTACACCTTC. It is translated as CASSRTVYGYTF. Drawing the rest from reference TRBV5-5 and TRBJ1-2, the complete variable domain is DAGVTQSPTHLIKTRGQQVTLRCSPISGHKSVSWYQQVLGQGPQFIFQYYEKEERGRGNFPDRFSARQFPNYSSELNVNALLLGDSALYLCASSRTVYGYTFGSGTRLTVV.

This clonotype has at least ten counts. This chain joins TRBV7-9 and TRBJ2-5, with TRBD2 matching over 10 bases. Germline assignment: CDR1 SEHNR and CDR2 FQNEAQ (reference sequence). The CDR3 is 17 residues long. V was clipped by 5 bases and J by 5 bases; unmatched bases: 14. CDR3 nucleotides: TGTGCCAGCAGCGCGACTAGCGGGTCCTCCGGTCGTGAGACCCAGTACTTC. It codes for CASSATSGSSGRETQYF.

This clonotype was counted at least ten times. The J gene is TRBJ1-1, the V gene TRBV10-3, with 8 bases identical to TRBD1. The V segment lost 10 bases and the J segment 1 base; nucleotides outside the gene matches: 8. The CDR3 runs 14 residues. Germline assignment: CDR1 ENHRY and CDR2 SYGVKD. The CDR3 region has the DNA TGTGCCACCCGGACAGGGCGAGAGAACACTGAAGCTTTCTTT. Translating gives CATRTGRENTEAFF.

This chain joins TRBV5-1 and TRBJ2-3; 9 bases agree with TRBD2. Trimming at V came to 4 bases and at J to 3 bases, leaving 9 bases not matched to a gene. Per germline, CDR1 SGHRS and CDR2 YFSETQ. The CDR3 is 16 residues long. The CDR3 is CASSLRASGMTDTQYF. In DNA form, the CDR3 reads TGCGCCAGCAGCCTTCGGGCTAGCGGGATGACAGATACGCAGTATTTT.

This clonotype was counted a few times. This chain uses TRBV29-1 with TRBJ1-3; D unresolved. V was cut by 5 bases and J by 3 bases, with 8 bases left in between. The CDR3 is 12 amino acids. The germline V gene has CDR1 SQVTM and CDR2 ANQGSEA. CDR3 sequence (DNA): TGCAGCGTTCACGGGAGTGGAAACACCATATATTTT. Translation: CSVHGSGNTIYF. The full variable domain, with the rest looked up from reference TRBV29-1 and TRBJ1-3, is SAVISQKPSRDICQRGTSLTIQCQVDSQVTMMFWYRQQPGQSLTLIATANQGSEATYESGFVIDKFPISRPNLTFSTLTVSNMSPEDSSIYLCSVHGSGNTIYFGEGSWLTVV.

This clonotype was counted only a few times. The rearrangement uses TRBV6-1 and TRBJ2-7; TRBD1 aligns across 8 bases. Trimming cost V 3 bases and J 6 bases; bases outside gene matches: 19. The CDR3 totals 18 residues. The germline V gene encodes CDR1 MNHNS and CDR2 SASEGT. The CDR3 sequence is CASSDGGQGATSSSEQYF. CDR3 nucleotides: TGTGCCAGCAGTGACGGAGGACAGGGCGCAACCTCAAGTTCCGAGCAGTACTTC.